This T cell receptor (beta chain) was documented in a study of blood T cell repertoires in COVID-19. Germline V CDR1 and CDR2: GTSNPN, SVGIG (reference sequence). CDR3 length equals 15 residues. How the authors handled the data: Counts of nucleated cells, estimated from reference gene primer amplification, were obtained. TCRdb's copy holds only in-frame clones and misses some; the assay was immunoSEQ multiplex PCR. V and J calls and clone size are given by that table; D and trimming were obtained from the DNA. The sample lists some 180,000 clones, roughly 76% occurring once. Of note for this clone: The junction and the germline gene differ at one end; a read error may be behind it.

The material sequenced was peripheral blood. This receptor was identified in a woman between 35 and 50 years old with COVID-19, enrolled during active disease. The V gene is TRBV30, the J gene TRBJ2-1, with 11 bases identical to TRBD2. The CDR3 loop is CAGRLAGTLSNEQFF. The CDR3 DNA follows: TGTGCCGGGAGACTAGCGGGGACCCTCTCGAATGAGCAGTTCTTC.